The 25 T cell receptor beta chains in this list originate from one sample, sequenced in a study of blood T cell repertoires in COVID-19. Profiling relied on immunoSEQ multiplex PCR, and the TCRdb table lists in-frame clones only, not all of them. The sample has 200,000 to 300,000 clones, 86% seen once. Sequencing was carried out using peripheral blood. These receptors were taken from a woman older than 75 with COVID-19, enrolled during active disease.

This sequence joins TRBV19 and TRBJ1-3; the D is unclear. Germline CDR1 and CDR2: LNHDA and SQIVND (reference sequence). The CDR3 covers 14 residues. V was pared by 6 bases and J by 0 bases, with 9 bases between. For the CDR3, the DNA is TGTGCCAGTAGCAGACGGGACTCTGGAAACACCATATATTTT. Amino acids: CASSRRDSGNTIYF.

The V call is TRBV19, the J call TRBJ2-1; 7 bases are a match to TRBD2. The CDR3 consists of 16 residues. J gave up 0 bases and V 6 bases, and 8 bases lay outside the gene matches. The germline CDR1 and CDR2 sequences are LNHDA and SQIVND (reference sequence). The CDR3 sequence: CASRGMGGSSYNEQFF. In DNA, the CDR3 is TGTGCCAGTAGGGGGATGGGGGGGTCCTCCTACAATGAGCAGTTCTTC.

The rearrangement uses TRBV5-1 and TRBJ2-1; the match to TRBD1 covers 12 bases. Germline V CDR1 and CDR2: SGHRS, YFSETQ. Trimming took 4 bases from V and 8 from J; bases not matched to a gene: 7. The CDR3 is 15 amino acids. The CDR3 coding sequence is TGCGCCAGCAGCACTTCCGGGACAGGGGGCGATGAGCAGTTCTTC. This encodes CASSTSGTGGDEQFF.

The CDR3 DNA reads as TGTGCCAGCAGCCCACAGGGATTCTCTGGAAACACCATATATTTT. This encodes CASSPQGFSGNTIYF. The chain couples TRBV5-6 to TRBJ1-3; D might be TRBD1 (6 bases). V gave up 4 bases and J gave up 0 bases, with 11 bases separating them. CDR3 length: 15 amino acids. Germline assignment: CDR1 SGHDT and CDR2 YYEEEE.

The rearrangement joins TRBV30 to TRBJ1-2, with 8 bases that match TRBD1. Germline V lookup: CDR1 GTSNPN, CDR2 SVGIG (reference sequence). J gave up 6 bases and V 5 bases, and 5 bases lay outside the gene matches. The CDR3 is 12 residues long. CDR3 DNA sequence: TGTGCCTGGGATAAGACAGGGGATGGCTACACCTTC. Encoded protein: CAWDKTGDGYTF.

The sample holds a few counts of this clone. Distinct nucleotide sequences in the sample also encode this CDR3. This chain uses TRBV28 with TRBJ1-5; 7 positions match TRBD1. The CDR3 runs to 14 residues. In germline, CDR1 is MDHEN, CDR2 SYDVKM. Germline trimming cut 5 bases from V and 5 bases from J; bases unmatched to any gene: 6. The CDR3, as DNA: TGTGCCAGCAGTCTCCGACAGGGCCATCAGCCCCAGCATTTT. It is translated as CASSLRQGHQPQHF.

The chain carries TRBV19 and TRBJ1-5, with no clear D. From germline, CDR1 is LNHDA and CDR2 SQIVND (reference sequence). Trimming cost V 1 base and J 2 bases, with 6 bases left between them. CDR3 length equals 14 residues. Written as DNA, the CDR3 is TGTGCCAGTAGTATAGTTCAGGGCAATCAGCCCCAGCATTTT. This translates into CASSIVQGNQPQHF.

The V call is TRBV7-9, the J call TRBJ1-1; TRBD1 aligns across 7 bases. With 6 bases clipped from V and 0 bases from J, the junction kept 4 bases outside the gene matches. This CDR3 region has 14 residues. Per the germline V gene, CDR1 is SEHNR and CDR2 is FQNEAQ (reference sequence). CDR3 region: CASSWTGLNTEAFF. The CDR3 DNA is TGTGCCAGCAGTTGGACAGGTTTGAACACTGAAGCTTTCTTT.

The rearrangement links TRBV10-3 to TRBJ1-5; tentative D call: TRBD1 (6 bases). The CDR3 runs to 14 residues. Trimming cost V 4 bases and J 3 bases, with 10 bases left between them. CDR1 and CDR2 from the germline V gene are ENHRY and SYGVKD. CDR3 DNA: TGTGCCATCAGTGGTCAGGGGAACAATCAGCCCCAGCATTTT. This codes for CAISGQGNNQPQHF.

This chain joins TRBV2 and TRBJ1-3; D is possibly TRBD1 (6 bases). This CDR3 has 14 residues. V lost 6 bases to trimming and J lost 3 bases, with 12 bases between them. Germline loops: CDR1 SNHLY, CDR2 FYNNEI. CDR3 sequence reads: CASRGPGVGNTIYF. CDR3 coding DNA: TGTGCCAGCAGGGGACCAGGGGTTGGAAACACCATATATTTT.

CDR3 region: CASKAGQGVSFF. Here the CDR3 DNA reads TGTGCCAGCAAGGCGGGACAGGGGGTATCTTTCTTT. The chain uses TRBV2 and TRBJ1-1; TRBD1 aligns across 11 bases. The germline V gene has CDR1 SNHLY and CDR2 FYNNEI. The V and J ends lost 7 bases and 12 bases, in that order; junction bases with no gene match: 7. This CDR3 region has 12 residues.

The chain has TRBV10-3 and TRBJ1-2; 7 positions match TRBD1. The CDR3 extends over 15 amino acids. V lost 4 bases to trimming and J lost 4 bases; unmatched junction nucleotides: 9. CDR1 is ENHRY and CDR2 is SYGVKD in the germline V gene. The CDR3 here is CAISGIRDSSYGYTF. CDR3 sequence (DNA): TGTGCCATCAGTGGAATCCGGGACAGTAGCTATGGCTACACCTTC.

The J gene is TRBJ2-7, the V gene TRBV11-2; D call uncertain. The CDR3 extends over 11 amino acids. The V gene's germline CDR1 is SGHAT and CDR2 FQNNGV. With 5 bases removed from V and 1 base from J, the gap between germline ends came to 3 bases. The CDR3 nucleotides read TGTGCCAGCAGCCCTTCCTACGAGCAGTACTTC. Encoded protein: CASSPSYEQYF.

As concerns this clone: At the DNA level, this CDR3 is encoded by other sequences in the same sample as well. The chain is built from TRBV18 and TRBJ2-3; 12 nucleotides match TRBD2. The V and J ends lost 3 bases and 0 bases, in that order; junction bases with no gene match: 1. This CDR3 spans 16 amino acids. Germline V gene sequence: CDR1 KGHSH, CDR2 LQKENI. Here the CDR3 DNA reads TGTGCCAGCTCACCCCTAGCGGGGGGGAGCACAGATACGCAGTATTTT. Translating gives CASSPLAGGSTDTQYF.

The V and J genes are TRBV5-8 and TRBJ1-6; perhaps TRBD1 as D (5 bases). There are 20 residues in the CDR3. Germline assignment: CDR1 SGHTS and CDR2 YDEGEE. V was trimmed by 0 bases and J by 1 base, leaving 20 bases between them. The chain's CDR3 is CASSLGEGEGRRSYNSPLHF. The CDR3 coding sequence is TGTGCCAGCAGCTTGGGGGAAGGGGAGGGCCGACGATCCTATAATTCACCCCTCCACTTT.

The gene calls are TRBV19 and TRBJ2-2, with 9 bases that match TRBD2. This CDR3 comprises 16 residues. The V gene's germline CDR1 is LNHDA and CDR2 SQIVND (reference sequence). Losses at the gene ends were 0 bases for V and 6 bases for J; bases not matched to a gene: 5. The CDR3 here is CASSIETGTSPGELFF. In nucleotides, the CDR3 is TGTGCCAGTAGTATAGAAACAGGGACTAGCCCCGGGGAGCTGTTTTTT.

The chain carries TRBV5-1 and TRBJ1-2; D is undetermined. The CDR3 is 16 amino acids. V was cut by 4 bases and J by 1 base, with 17 bases left in between. In germline, CDR1 is SGHRS, CDR2 YFSETQ. CDR3 loop: CASSAGYPLDNYGYTF. The CDR3 DNA follows: TGCGCCAGCAGCGCGGGGTACCCATTGGATAACTATGGCTACACCTTC.

The chain combines TRBV5-1 with TRBJ2-7; 11 nucleotides agree with TRBD2. The CDR3 sequence is 16 residues long. With V trimmed by 1 base and J by 5 bases, 8 bases remained unmatched. The germline gives CDR1 SGHRS, CDR2 YFSETQ. This CDR3 reads CASSLLAGGLSDEQYF. Here the CDR3 DNA reads TGCGCCAGCAGCTTGCTAGCGGGGGGTCTAAGCGACGAGCAGTACTTC.

In DNA, the CDR3 is TGTGCCAGCAGCCCGACAGGGGCGACGGAAGGCTACACCTTC. Translated: CASSPTGATEGYTF. The chain uses TRBV3-1 (or the pseudogene TRBV3-2) and TRBJ1-2, with 8 bases matching TRBD1. The CDR3 spans 14 residues. Germline V gene lookup returns CDR1 LGHDT and CDR2 YNNKEL (reference sequence). J was trimmed by 8 bases and V by 4 bases; bases with no gene match: 9.

This chain links TRBV5-4 with TRBJ2-7; a weak D match, TRBD1 (5 bases). This CDR3 spans 15 amino acids. Trimming took 2 bases from V and 1 from J, leaving 13 bases between them. CDR1 SGHNT and CDR2 YYREEE come from the germline V gene (reference sequence). CDR3 coding DNA: TGTGCCAGCAGCTTATCCGGAAGGGGATCCTACGAGCAGTACTTC. This codes for CASSLSGRGSYEQYF.

This chain joins TRBV3-1 (or the pseudogene TRBV3-2) and TRBJ1-2; D uncertain. The CDR3 length is 12 residues. CDR1 is LGHDT, CDR2 YNNKEL, per germline (reference sequence). Trimming stripped 3 bases from V and 11 bases from J, with 13 bases between. The CDR3 bases are TGTGCCAGCAGCCATGAGTCAGGCCGGTACACCTTC. This encodes CASSHESGRYTF.

The chain couples TRBV6-6 to TRBJ1-1; the match to TRBD1 covers 8 bases. Germline V gene data show CDR1 as MNHNY and CDR2 as SVGAGI (reference sequence). The CDR3 has 13 amino acids. With V trimmed by 7 bases and J by 1 base, 2 bases remained unmatched. CDR3 DNA: TGTGCCAGCAAAGGACAGGGGAACACTGAAGCTTTCTTT. Protein product: CASKGQGNTEAFF.

The V gene is TRBV15, the J gene TRBJ2-7, with 7 bases identical to TRBD2. V lost 3 bases and J lost 7; bases outside the gene matches: 6. The CDR3 covers 13 residues. Germline values: CDR1 LNHNV, CDR2 YYDKDF (reference sequence). This chain's CDR3 is CATSSQRAGEQYF. In DNA, the CDR3 is TGTGCCACCAGCAGCCAGCGAGCGGGAGAGCAGTACTTC.

This clone was counted only a few times. The chain couples TRBV10-2 to TRBJ1-5; D may be TRBD1 (5 bases). The CDR3 totals 14 residues. The germline CDR1 and CDR2 sequences are WSHSY and SAAADI. Between the trimmed V and J ends, which lost 5 bases and 3 bases, there was a span of 11 bases. Written as DNA, the CDR3 is TGCGCCAGCAGTCTCGACAGTCTCAATCAGCCCCAGCATTTT. This encodes CASSLDSLNQPQHF.

The sample holds a few counts of this clone. This chain uses TRBV6-5 with TRBJ1-4, with TRBD1 matching over 9 bases. Germline CDR1 is MNHEY and CDR2 is SVGAGI. CDR3 size: 13 residues. With 7 bases clipped from V and 8 bases from J, the junction kept 5 bases outside the gene matches. CDR3: CASKGQGGEKLFF. In nucleotides, the CDR3 is TGTGCCAGCAAGGGACAGGGCGGGGAAAAACTGTTTTTT.